These 28 T cell receptor beta chains originate from one sample sequenced in a study of blood T cell repertoires in COVID-19. Sequencing was performed with immunoSEQ multiplex PCR; in TCRdb, only in-frame clones are kept and a portion is missing. The sample records about 180,000 clones, approximately 80% being singletons. Material: peripheral blood. Receptors were obtained from a human donor in a cohort sampled during active COVID-19.

This clone was seen only a few times. CDR3 loop: CASSSGTTRVYEQYF. CDR3 coding DNA: TGTGCCAGTAGTTCCGGGACTACCCGAGTATACGAGCAGTACTTC. This rearrangement joins TRBV19 to TRBJ2-7; the match to TRBD2 covers 7 bases. CDR1 is LNHDA and CDR2 is SQIVND in the germline V gene (reference sequence). Trimming removed 5 bases from V and 4 bases from J; junction bases left unmatched: 11. The CDR3 is 15 amino acids.

The chain links TRBV19 to TRBJ2-7, with D perhaps TRBD2 (5 bases). Between the trimmed V and J ends, which lost 5 bases and 1 base, there was a span of 9 bases. CDR1 is LNHDA and CDR2 is SQIVND in the germline V gene (reference sequence). The CDR3 loop spans 13 amino acids. CDR3 sequence (DNA): TGTGCCAGTAGTCGAACTAGTTCCTACGAGCAGTACTTC. Amino acid sequence: CASSRTSSYEQYF.

This clone showed up just once. The chain employs TRBV12-3 or TRBV12-4 and TRBJ1-2; D may be TRBD1 (6 bases). This CDR3 has 12 residues. The germline V and J ends were trimmed by 7 bases and 5 bases, with 11 bases remaining between them. CDR3 loop: CASKRTGYGYTF. The CDR3 nucleotides are TGTGCCAGCAAGCGAACAGGGTATGGCTACACCTTC.

The table lists this clone with a few counts. The rearrangement uses TRBV6-5 and TRBJ2-5; 9 bases line up with TRBD2. With V trimmed by 5 bases and J by 4 bases, 5 bases remained unmatched. The length of the CDR3 is 14 residues. The V gene's germline CDR1 is MNHEY and CDR2 SVGAGI. The CDR3 here is CASSRREGAETQYF. Written as DNA, the CDR3 is TGTGCCAGCAGTAGGCGGGAGGGTGCAGAGACCCAGTACTTC.

In this sample, this clone turned up once. The chain has TRBV7-9 and TRBJ2-7, with TRBD1 matching 9 bases. Unmatched junction bases numbered 4, after V lost 1 base and J lost 0 bases. CDR3 size: 16 residues. Looked up from germline, CDR1 is SEHNR and CDR2 is FQNEAQ (reference sequence). The CDR3 here is CASSLGNRGLSYEQYF. DNA of the CDR3: TGTGCCAGCAGCTTAGGCAACAGGGGGCTCTCCTACGAGCAGTACTTC. Complete variable domain (other parts from reference TRBV7-9 and TRBJ2-7): DTGVSQNPRHKITKRGQNVTFRCDPISEHNRLYWYRQTLGQGPEFLTYFQNEAQLEKSRLLSDRFSAERPKGSFSTLEIQRTEQGDSAMYLCASSLGNRGLSYEQYFGPGTRLTVT.

This chain links TRBV21-1 with TRBJ2-7; TRBD2, the D gene given by the table, was not confirmed from the DNA. TRBV21-1 is a pseudogene segment. This CDR3 has 16 residues. This CDR3 reads CASSKEGTSGRYEQYF. The CDR3 nucleotides read TGTGCCAGCAGCAAAGAGGGGACTAGCGGGAGATACGAGCAGTACTTC.

The V call is TRBV6-2 or TRBV6-3, the J call TRBJ2-5; 10 bases are a match to TRBD1. There are 15 residues in the CDR3. J lost 5 bases, V lost 5 bases, and 8 bases had no gene match. Germline CDR1 reads MNHEY; CDR2 reads SVGEGT. CDR3 bases: TGTGCCAGCAGTACCTGGACAGGGGGAGCTGAGACCCAGTACTTC. Translating gives CASSTWTGGAETQYF.

CDR3 sequence reads: CASSLLGGAGAGNTIYF. DNA of the CDR3: TGTGCCAGCAGCTTACTCGGTGGGGCAGGGGCTGGAAACACCATATATTTT. The chain carries TRBV7-8 and TRBJ1-3; a weak D match, TRBD1 (6 bases). The CDR3 is 17 amino acids. Germline V lookup: CDR1 SGHVS, CDR2 FQNEAQ. Trimming left V 2 bases short and J 2 bases short, with 16 bases between.

The chain carries TRBV3-1 (or the pseudogene TRBV3-2) and TRBJ2-7, with D maybe TRBD1 (7 bases). This CDR3 has 15 residues. Trimming removed 4 bases at V and 4 bases at J, with 17 bases between. Germline V lookup: CDR1 LGHDT, CDR2 YNNKEL (reference sequence). This chain's CDR3 is CASSLRGQGGYEQYF. CDR3 nucleotide sequence: TGTGCCAGCAGCCTAAGGGGGCAGGGAGGATACGAGCAGTACTTC.

V gene TRBV29-1 combines with J gene TRBJ2-3; 10 bases agree with TRBD1. This CDR3 contains 13 residues. V shed 4 bases and J 4 bases; nucleotides not matched to a gene: 2. Germline V gene data show CDR1 as SQVTM and CDR2 as ANQGSEA. The DNA of the CDR3 is TGCAGCGTTGGACAGGGGGCCTCAGATACGCAGTATTTT. The encoded protein is CSVGQGASDTQYF.

The V and J genes are TRBV19 and TRBJ2-7, with 8 bases that match TRBD2. The CDR3 spans 14 residues. Germline V gene sequence: CDR1 LNHDA, CDR2 SQIVND (reference sequence). Unmatched junction bases numbered 6, after V lost 8 bases and J lost 0 bases. CDR3: CASGSGGYSYEQYF. The DNA for the CDR3 is TGTGCCAGTGGAAGCGGGGGCTACTCCTACGAGCAGTACTTC.

This clone was seen a handful of times. Germline and junction disagree at one end, which may indicate a read error. The chain employs TRBV10-3 and TRBJ2-7; TRBD1 is a possible D gene (6 bases). Germline lookup yields CDR1 ENHRY and CDR2 SYGVKD. The CDR3 spans 16 residues. The CDR3 DNA sequence: TGTGCCATCAGCGAGTCCCCAGCGGACAGTTCGGGAGAGCAGTACTTC. Amino acids: CAISESPADSSGEQYF.

The chain carries TRBV27 and TRBJ1-5; D might be TRBD1 (6 bases). The germline V gene encodes CDR1 MNHEY and CDR2 SMNVEV (reference sequence). This CDR3 has 14 residues. Trimming took 5 bases from V and 9 from J, leaving 17 bases between them. CDR3 amino acids: CASSPLGAQRPQHF. CDR3 in DNA: TGTGCCAGCAGTCCCTTGGGGGCCCAACGGCCCCAGCATTTT.

This sequence joins TRBV29-1 and TRBJ2-7; tentatively, D is TRBD2 (5 bases). This CDR3 has 12 residues. Germline V gene data show CDR1 as SQVTM and CDR2 as ANQGSEA. V was trimmed by 6 bases and J by 2 bases, leaving 11 bases between them. For the CDR3, the DNA is TGCAGCGTGGCAGGAGGTCCCTACGAGCAGTACTTC. Protein product: CSVAGGPYEQYF.

This rearrangement joins TRBV9 to TRBJ2-7; TRBD1 aligns across 11 bases. In germline, CDR1 is SGDLS, CDR2 YYNGEE. The V gene end was trimmed by 4 bases and the J gene end by 0 bases; junction bases not matched to a gene: 3. The CDR3 consists of 15 residues. The CDR3 loop is CASSSGQGVSYEQYF. In DNA form, the CDR3 reads TGTGCCAGCAGCTCGGGACAGGGGGTCTCCTACGAGCAGTACTTC.

Concerning this clone itself: The junction departs from the called germline gene at one end, perhaps through a read error. This chain joins TRBV5-1 and TRBJ2-7; 8 bases are a match to TRBD2. CDR3 length: 15 amino acids. Looked up from germline, CDR1 is SGHRS and CDR2 is YFSETQ. Here the CDR3 reads CARSRGGTTTYEQYF. As DNA, the CDR3 is TGCGCCCGCAGCCGGGGGGGGACGACCACCTACGAGCAGTACTTC.

This chain connects TRBV27 to TRBJ1-2; D is undetermined. The germline V gene encodes CDR1 MNHEY and CDR2 SMNVEV (reference sequence). V was cut by 4 bases and J by 1 base, with 13 bases left in between. The CDR3 covers 15 residues. CDR3 region: CASSSLETINYGYTF. The CDR3, as DNA: TGTGCCAGCAGTTCCCTGGAGACTATTAACTATGGCTACACCTTC.

V is TRBV7-9 and J is TRBJ2-7, with 7 bases matching TRBD1. The germline V gene has CDR1 SEHNR and CDR2 FQNEAQ (reference sequence). The CDR3 contains 15 residues. The V segment lost 3 bases and the J segment 0 bases; nucleotides outside the gene matches: 5. CDR3 loop: CASSLDRTSSYEQYF. The CDR3 DNA is TGTGCCAGCAGCTTGGACAGGACAAGCTCCTACGAGCAGTACTTC.

The V call is TRBV2, the J call TRBJ2-7; 12 nucleotides agree with TRBD1. CDR1 SNHLY and CDR2 FYNNEI come from the germline V gene. The CDR3 is 14 residues long. After removal of 5 bases from V and 4 bases from J, the junction contained 3 bases not matched to a gene. The CDR3 DNA follows: TGTGCCAGCAGTAGGGACAGGGGGCGATACGAGCAGTACTTC. Its translation: CASSRDRGRYEQYF.

The rearrangement uses TRBV4-1 and TRBJ2-1; TRBD1 matches 8 bases. The V segment lost 1 base and the J segment 6 bases; nucleotides outside the gene matches: 5. This CDR3 spans 15 amino acids. Germline-derived CDR1 and CDR2 are MGHRA and YSYEKL. In DNA form, the CDR3 reads TGCGCCAGCAGCCAAGCCCCAACAGGGGGCAATGAGCAGTTCTTC. This encodes CASSQAPTGGNEQFF.

This chain joins TRBV21-1 and TRBJ2-7; the table's D call, TRBD1, has no DNA check behind it. TRBV21-1 is flagged as a pseudogene. The length of the CDR3 is 15 residues. CDR3 coding DNA: TGTGCCAGCATCCCACTCGACAGGGGGATTAACGAGCAGTACTTC. Its translation is CASIPLDRGINEQYF.

The chain links TRBV19 to TRBJ1-2; 10 bases fit TRBD1. J lost 5 bases, V lost 3 bases, and 3 bases had no gene match. The CDR3 has 14 amino acids. The V gene's germline CDR1 is LNHDA and CDR2 SQIVND (reference sequence). CDR3 in DNA: TGTGCCAGTAGTATTGGGACAGGGGAATATGGCTACACCTTC. The encoded protein is CASSIGTGEYGYTF.

This clone came up a few times. V usage is TRBV19 and J usage is TRBJ1-2, with D possibly being TRBD1 (6 bases). The CDR3 runs 14 residues. Germline CDR1 reads LNHDA; CDR2 reads SQIVND (reference sequence). Trimming took off 9 bases at V and 5 bases at J, with 19 bases between the two ends. CDR3 sequence reads: CASSLAGQRYGYTF. In DNA, the CDR3 is TGTGCCAGCAGTTTAGCCGGACAGAGATATGGCTACACCTTC.

This clone was detected only once. The chain carries TRBV5-5 and TRBJ1-1; 10 positions match TRBD1. The CDR3 length is 13 residues. V shed 4 bases and J 6 bases; nucleotides not matched to a gene: 3. Per germline, CDR1 SGHKS and CDR2 YYEKEE (reference sequence). The CDR3: CASSGTGEAEAFF. In nucleotides, the CDR3 is TGTGCCAGCAGCGGGACAGGGGAGGCTGAAGCTTTCTTT. Complete variable domain (other parts from reference TRBV5-5 and TRBJ1-1): DAGVTQSPTHLIKTRGQQVTLRCSPISGHKSVSWYQQVLGQGPQFIFQYYEKEERGRGNFPDRFSARQFPNYSSELNVNALLLGDSALYLCASSGTGEAEAFFGQGTRLTVV.

This chain links TRBV21-1 with TRBJ2-7; the table calls TRBD2, which could not be checked here. TRBV21-1 is classified as a pseudogene. This CDR3 contains 17 residues. CDR3 bases: TGTGCCAGCAGCAAACCCGAGCGAGGAGACGGTTCCTACGAGCAGTACTTC. Protein product: CASSKPERGDGSYEQYF.

The gene calls are TRBV3-1 (or the pseudogene TRBV3-2) and TRBJ2-2, with TRBD2 identical over 10 bases. CDR1 is LGHDT, CDR2 YNNKEL, per germline (reference sequence). The CDR3 has 16 amino acids. J gave up 2 bases and V 5 bases, and 5 bases lay outside the gene matches. CDR3 region: CASSTRTSGNTGELFF. CDR3 nucleotide sequence: TGTGCCAGCAGCACCCGGACTAGCGGAAACACCGGGGAGCTGTTTTTT.

The V call is TRBV6-5, the J call TRBJ2-1; D remains unclear. Deletions cut 5 bases from V and 5 bases from J, with 4 bases between. The CDR3 is 11 amino acids. Germline V lookup: CDR1 MNHEY, CDR2 SVGAGI. The CDR3 sequence: CASSLNNEQFF. In DNA, the CDR3 is TGTGCCAGCAGTCTAAACAATGAGCAGTTCTTC.

For this clone: The junction differs from germline at one of its ends, possibly a read error. The rearrangement joins TRBV14 to TRBJ2-5, with TRBD2 matching 9 bases. This CDR3 has 14 residues. Germline V gives CDR1 SGHDN, CDR2 FVKESK. CDR3 nucleotides: TGTGCCAGCAGCCAAGATCGGGAGCGGGAGGTGCGAAACTTC. It yields the protein CASSQDREREVRNF.